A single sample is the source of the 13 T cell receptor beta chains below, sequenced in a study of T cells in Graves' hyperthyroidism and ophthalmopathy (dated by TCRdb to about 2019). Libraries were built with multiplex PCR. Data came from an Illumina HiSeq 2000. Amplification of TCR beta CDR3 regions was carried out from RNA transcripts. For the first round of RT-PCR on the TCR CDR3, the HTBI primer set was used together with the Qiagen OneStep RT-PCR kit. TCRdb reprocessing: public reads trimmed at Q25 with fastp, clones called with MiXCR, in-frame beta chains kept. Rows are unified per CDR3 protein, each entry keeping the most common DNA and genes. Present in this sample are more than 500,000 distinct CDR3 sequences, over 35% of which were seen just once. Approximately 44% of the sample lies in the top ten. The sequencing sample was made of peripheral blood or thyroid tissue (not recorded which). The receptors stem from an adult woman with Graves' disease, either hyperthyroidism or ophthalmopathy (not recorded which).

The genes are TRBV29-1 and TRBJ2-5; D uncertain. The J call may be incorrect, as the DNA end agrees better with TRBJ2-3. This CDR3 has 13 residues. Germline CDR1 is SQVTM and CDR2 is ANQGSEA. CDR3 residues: CSVEEVTAGTQYF. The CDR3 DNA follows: TGCAGCGTTGAAGAAGTAACAGCTGGTACGCAGTATTTT.

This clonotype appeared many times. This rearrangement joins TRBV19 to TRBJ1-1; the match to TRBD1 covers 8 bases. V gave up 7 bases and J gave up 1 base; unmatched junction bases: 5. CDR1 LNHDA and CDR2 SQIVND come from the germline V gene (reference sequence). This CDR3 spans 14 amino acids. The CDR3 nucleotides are TGTGCCAGTAAAAAACAGGGGGGGAACACTGAAGCTTTCTTT. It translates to CASKKQGGNTEAFF.

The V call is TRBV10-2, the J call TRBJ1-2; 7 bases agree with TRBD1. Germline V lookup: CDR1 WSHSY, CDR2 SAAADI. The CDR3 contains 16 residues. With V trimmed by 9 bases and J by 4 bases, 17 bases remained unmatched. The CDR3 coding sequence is TGCGCCAGTGTGGAGCACAGGGGAAGAGCCCTCTATGGCTACACCTTC. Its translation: CASVEHRGRALYGYTF.

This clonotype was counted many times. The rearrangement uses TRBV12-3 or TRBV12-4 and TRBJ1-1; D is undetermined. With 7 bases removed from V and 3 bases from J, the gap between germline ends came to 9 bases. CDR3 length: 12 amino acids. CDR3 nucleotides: TGTGCCAGCACCCGTAGCGACACTGAAGCTTTCTTT. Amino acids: CASTRSDTEAFF.

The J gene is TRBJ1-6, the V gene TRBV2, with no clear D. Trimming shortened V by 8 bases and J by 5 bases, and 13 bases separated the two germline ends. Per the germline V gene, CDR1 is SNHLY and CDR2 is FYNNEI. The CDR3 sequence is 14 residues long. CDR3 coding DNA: TGTGCCAGCCGACTCTTCACCCATAATTCACCCCTCCACTTT. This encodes CASRLFTHNSPLHF.

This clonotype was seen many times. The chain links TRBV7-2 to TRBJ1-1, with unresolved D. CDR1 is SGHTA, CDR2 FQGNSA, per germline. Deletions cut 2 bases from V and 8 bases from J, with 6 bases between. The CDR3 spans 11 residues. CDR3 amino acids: CASSLYEEAFF. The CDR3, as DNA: TGTGCCAGCAGCTTATACGAGGAAGCTTTCTTT.

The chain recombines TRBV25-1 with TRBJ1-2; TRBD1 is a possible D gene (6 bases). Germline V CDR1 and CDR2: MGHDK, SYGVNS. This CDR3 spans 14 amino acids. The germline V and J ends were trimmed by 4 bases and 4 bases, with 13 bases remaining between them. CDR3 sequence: CASSAQQGSYGYTF. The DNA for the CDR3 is TGTGCCAGCAGTGCCCAACAGGGATCCTATGGCTACACCTTC.

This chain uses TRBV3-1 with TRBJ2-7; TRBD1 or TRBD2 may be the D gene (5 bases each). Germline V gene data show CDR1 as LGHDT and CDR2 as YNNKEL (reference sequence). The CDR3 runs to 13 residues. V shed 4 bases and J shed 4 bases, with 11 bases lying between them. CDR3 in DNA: TGTGCCAGCAGCCCCCGAGGGGCATACGAGCAGTACTTC. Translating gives CASSPRGAYEQYF.

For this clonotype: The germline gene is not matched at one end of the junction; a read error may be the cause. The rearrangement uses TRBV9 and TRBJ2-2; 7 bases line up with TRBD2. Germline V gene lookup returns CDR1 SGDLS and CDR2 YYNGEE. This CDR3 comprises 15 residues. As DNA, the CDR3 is TGTGCCAACAGCGTAGGCGGGAGAGAGACCGGGGAGCTGTTTTTT. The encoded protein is CANSVGGRETGELFF.

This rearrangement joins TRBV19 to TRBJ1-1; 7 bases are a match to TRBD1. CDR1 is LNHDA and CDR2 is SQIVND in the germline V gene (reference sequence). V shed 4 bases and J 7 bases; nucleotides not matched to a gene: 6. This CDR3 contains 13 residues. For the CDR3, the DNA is TGTGCCAGTAGTAGGGACAGTGACCTTGAAGCTTTCTTT. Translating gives CASSRDSDLEAFF.

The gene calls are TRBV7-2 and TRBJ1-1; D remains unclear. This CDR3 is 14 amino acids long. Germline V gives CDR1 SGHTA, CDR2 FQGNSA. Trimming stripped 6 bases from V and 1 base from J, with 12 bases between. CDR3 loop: CASRPGGWNTEAFF. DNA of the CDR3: TGTGCCAGCAGACCCGGAGGGTGGAACACTGAAGCTTTCTTT. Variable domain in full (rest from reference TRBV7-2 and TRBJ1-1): GAGVSQSPSNKVTEKGKDVELRCDPISGHTALYWYRQSLGQGLEFLIYFQGNSAPDKSGLPSDRFSAERTGGSVSTLTIQRTQQEDSAVYLCASRPGGWNTEAFFGQGTRLTVV.

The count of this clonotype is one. The CDR3 region is CAISESGGGARYEQYF. CDR3 DNA: TGTGCCATCAGTGAGTCCGGCGGGGGCGCCAGGTACGAGCAGTACTTC. This chain joins TRBV10-3 and TRBJ2-7; tentatively, D is TRBD2 (7 bases). Germline CDR1 reads ENHRY; CDR2 reads SYGVKD. Trimming took 0 bases from V and 4 from J, leaving 16 bases between them. The CDR3 extends over 16 amino acids.

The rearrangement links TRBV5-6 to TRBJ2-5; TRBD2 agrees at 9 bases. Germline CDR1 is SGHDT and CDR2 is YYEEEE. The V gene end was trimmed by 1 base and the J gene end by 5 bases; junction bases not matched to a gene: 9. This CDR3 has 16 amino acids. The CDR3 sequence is CASSLRQFSGSETQYF. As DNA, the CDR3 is TGTGCCAGCAGCTTGAGACAGTTTAGCGGGAGTGAGACCCAGTACTTC.